What follows is one T cell receptor beta chain and its context. The source of the sample is a study of siplizumab effects on memory and regulatory T cells. Only in-frame clones appear in the TCRdb table, and some are missing; sequencing was by immunoSEQ multiplex PCR. The sample contains fewer than 80,000 clones, 93% of which appear only once. The TCR was taken from a human donor in good health. The specimen was CD8+ T cells sorted from blood.

The CDR3: CASREGDVNTEAFF. The CDR3 coding sequence is TGTGCCAGTAGGGAGGGGGACGTGAACACTGAAGCTTTCTTT. The chain is built from TRBV19 and TRBJ1-1; D perhaps matches TRBD1 (6 bases). The CDR3 loop spans 14 amino acids. CDR1 and CDR2 (germline): LNHDA, SQIVND (reference sequence). V lost 6 bases, J lost 0 bases, and 11 bases lay in between.